The table lists the clone carrying this T cell receptor beta chain with a few counts. As yet, its antigen is unknown. The entry originates in a study of response to subunit inactivated influenza vaccine. The germline V and J ends were trimmed by 4 bases and 8 bases, with 18 bases remaining between them. Per the germline V gene, CDR1 is DFQATT and CDR2 is SNEGSKA (reference sequence). CDR3 length equals 14 residues. Via MiXCR, TCRdb re-called the RT-PCR reads, giving one row per CDR3 protein. The sample gives about 530,000 distinct CDR3 sequences, 10% to 15% of which show up once; around 14% is in the top ten. Overall study findings and caveats: With each seasonal influenza vaccination, the authors suggested, few new T cells are recruited.

This chain uses TRBV20-1 with TRBJ1-5, with D possibly TRBD1 on 6 matching bases. The receptor comes from a man between 45 and 60 years old who received an inactivated influenza vaccine. The specimen was PBMCs from blood, collected about 6 weeks after vaccination. CDR3 in DNA: TGCAGTGCTACGGGACACAGGGATGTTGAGCCCCAGCATTTT. It codes for CSATGHRDVEPQHF.